A selection of T cell receptor beta chains follows, all from one sample in a study of shared clonotypes between healthy human individuals. Data came from immunoSEQ multiplex PCR; TCRdb stores just in-frame clones and leaves some out. The sample lists millions of clones, about 93% occurring once. Sequencing used naive CD8+ T cells from PBMCs. The receptors come from a man aged 18 to 29 in good health. Some clones in this sample may be carry-over from other donors' samples. CDR3s include the opening cysteine and the closing phenylalanine or tryptophan. D genes are given only for firm matches. Clone size is shown for a subset of rows, as once, few, many or a class of expanded clone.

>TRBJ1-3|NA|few|TRBV25-1
TGTGCCAGCAGTGATGGGTCGGGGGGAAACACCATATATTTT
CASSDGSGGNTIYF
>TRBJ2-7|NA|NA|TRBV7-8
TGTGCCAGCAGTCCAGGTGGCGGAGCCATAGAGCGCTACGAGCAGTACTTC
CASSPGGGAIERYEQYF
>TRBJ2-3|TRBD2|NA|TRBV11-2
TGTGCCAGCAGCTTAAAGACCCTAGCGGGAGTGAAAGATACGCAGTATTTT
CASSLKTLAGVKDTQYF
>TRBJ1-2|NA|NA|TRBV11-2
TGTGCCAGCAGCTTCCCAGGGCAGGTGTATGGCTACACCTTC
CASSFPGQVYGYTF
>TRBJ2-3|NA|NA|TRBV10-3
TGTGCCATCAGGGGCCAGGGGCAAGGCACAGATACGCAGTATTTT
CAIRGQGQGTDTQYF
>TRBJ1-1|NA|NA|TRBV6-1
TGTGCCAGCAGTGCCGTCACTTTTGGGGGCACTGAAGCTTTCTTT
CASSAVTFGGTEAFF
>TRBJ2-7|NA|NA|TRBV27
TGTGCCAGCGGTGCGATTCCCTACGAGCAGTACTTC
CASGAIPYEQYF
>TRBJ1-2|TRBD1|NA|TRBV27
TGTGCCAGCAGTCCCTCCACAGGGGAGAAGGTCTATGGCTACACCTTC
CASSPSTGEKVYGYTF
>TRBJ2-1|TRBD2|NA|TRBV9
TGTGCCAGCAGCCACCCTACTAGCGGGAACTACAATGAGCAGTTCTTC
CASSHPTSGNYNEQFF
>TRBJ2-7|NA|NA|TRBV27
TGTGCCAGCAGTTTCAGCCTCTCCTACGAGCAGTACTTC
CASSFSLSYEQYF
>TRBJ2-1|TRBD2|NA|TRBV19
TGTGCCAGTAGCCCTGGACTAGTAGGGGAGCAGTTCTTC
CASSPGLVGEQFF
>TRBJ2-1|TRBD2|NA|TRBV2
TGTGCCAGCATTTGGGCTAGCGGGAGTAGTGAGCAGTTCTTC
CASIWASGSSEQFF
>TRBJ2-3|TRBD2|NA|TRBV7-3
TGTGCCAGCAGCTTTAGCGGGGCACGCACAGATACGCAGTATTTT
CASSFSGARTDTQYF
>TRBJ2-1|TRBD2|NA|TRBV11-2
TGTGCCAGCAGCGCCCCCAAAGCGGGAGGGCCAGGTGAGCAGTTCTTC
CASSAPKAGGPGEQFF
>TRBJ2-2|TRBD1|NA|TRBV28
TGTGCCAGCAGTGTGGGACAGCTCCTTAACACCGGGGAGCTGTTTTTT
CASSVGQLLNTGELFF
>TRBJ2-1|TRBD2|NA|TRBV27
TGTGCCAGCAGAACAAGGGGGGGGTTGCGACTAGCGGGAAATGAGCAGTTCTTC
CASRTRGGLRLAGNEQFF
>TRBJ2-5|NA|NA|TRBV6-5
TGTGCCAGCAGTAACCAAGAGACCCAGTACTTC
CASSNQETQYF
>TRBJ1-4|TRBD1|NA|TRBV7-9
TGTGCCAGCAGCGCCCGGGACAGGGACGATGAAAAACTGTTTTTT
CASSARDRDDEKLFF
>TRBJ2-7|NA|NA|TRBV4-1
TGCGCCAGCAGCCAGATCGGTAGACCTGACTACGAGCAGTACTTC
CASSQIGRPDYEQYF
>TRBJ1-2|NA|NA|TRBV29-1
TGCAGCGTTGAGTTACGGTCAGTCTATGGCTACACCTTC
CSVELRSVYGYTF
>TRBJ2-2|NA|NA|TRBV9
TGTGCCAGCAGCGCCGAAGGGGTACGCACCGGGGAGCTGTTTTTT
CASSAEGVRTGELFF
>TRBJ2-7|NA|NA|TRBV27
TGTGCCAGCGGCGAGGGGCCATCCTACGAGCAGTACTTC
CASGEGPSYEQYF
>TRBJ2-3|NA|NA|TRBV11-2
TGTGCCAGCAGCTTACTACCGGGGGGCACAGATACGCAGTATTTT
CASSLLPGGTDTQYF
>TRBJ2-7|TRBD2|NA|TRBV19
TGTGCCAGTAGTCCAGGGACTAGCCGGTCCTACGAGCAGTACTTC
CASSPGTSRSYEQYF
>TRBJ2-5|NA|NA|TRBV5-8
TGTGCCAGCAGCTTGGTCAGAAAAGAGACCCAGTACTTC
CASSLVRKETQYF
>TRBJ2-3|NA|NA|TRBV18
TGTGCCAGCTCACCAACCGGGGGAGCAGATACGCAGTATTTT
CASSPTGGADTQYF
>TRBJ2-3|NA|NA|TRBV4-1
TGCGCCAGCAGCCAATTGGTGGACCCAGATACGCAGTATTTT
CASSQLVDPDTQYF
>TRBJ1-4|NA|NA|TRBV27
TGTGCCAGCACCCAGACCGGGATGAGTAATGAAAAACTGTTTTTT
CASTQTGMSNEKLFF
>TRBJ1-4|TRBD1|NA|TRBV27
TGTGCCAGCAGTCCCCACAGGGGGCCGGGTGAAAAACTGTTTTTT
CASSPHRGPGEKLFF
>TRBJ2-1|NA|NA|TRBV6-6
TGTGCCAGCAGTTACTCGGGCCCTCTGGATAATGAGCAGTTCTTC
CASSYSGPLDNEQFF
>TRBJ1-2|NA|NA|TRBV30
TGTGCCTACCGCATTGGCGGGGAAGTTTTTTATGGCTACACCTTC
CAYRIGGEVFYGYTF
>TRBJ2-3|TRBD2|NA|TRBV19
TGTGCCAGTAGTTCCCGACTAGCGTCCCCCCCAGATACGCAGTATTTT
CASSSRLASPPDTQYF